Below, 27 T cell receptor beta chains from the same sample are listed, as sequenced in a study of blood T cell repertoires in COVID-19. The data were produced by immunoSEQ multiplex PCR, yet TCRdb's version contains in-frame clones alone and is incomplete. The sample holds some 200,000 clones, roughly 84% seen once. The sample comprised PBMCs or T cells enriched from blood (not recorded which). The receptors here all came from a man aged 25 to 40 in a cohort exposed to, infected with or recovered from COVID-19 (not recorded which).

V gene TRBV4-3 combines with J gene TRBJ2-1; 9 nucleotides agree with TRBD2. Germline loops: CDR1 LGHNA, CDR2 YSLEER. Trimming took 5 bases from V and 4 from J; bases not matched to a gene: 9. The CDR3 contains 16 residues. The CDR3 region is CASSASGTSSYNEQFF. CDR3 nucleotides: TGCGCCAGCAGCGCATCCGGGACTAGCAGTTACAATGAGCAGTTCTTC.

The chain uses TRBV11-2 and TRBJ2-7; possibly TRBD1 for D (5 bases). The germline V gene encodes CDR1 SGHAT and CDR2 FQNNGV. The CDR3 consists of 12 residues. The germline V and J ends were trimmed by 8 bases and 0 bases, with 8 bases remaining between them. CDR3 nucleotides: TGTGCCAGCGAACAGGCCTCCTACGAGCAGTACTTC. Amino acid sequence: CASEQASYEQYF.

The chain recombines TRBV6-5 with TRBJ1-2, with a weak D call TRBD1 (5 bases). Between the trimmed V and J ends, which lost 5 bases and 4 bases, there was a span of 14 bases. This CDR3 spans 14 amino acids. In germline, CDR1 is MNHEY, CDR2 SVGAGI. CDR3 bases: TGTGCCAGCAGTCCCGGGGGAAAGCTCTATGGCTACACCTTC. Encoded protein: CASSPGGKLYGYTF.

This clone was found a few times. The chain couples TRBV7-9 to TRBJ2-7, with D uncertain. The length of the CDR3 is 12 residues. V lost 4 bases and J lost 4, with 8 bases in between. CDR1 is SEHNR, CDR2 FQNEAQ, per germline (reference sequence). CDR3 in amino acids: CASSSGEYEQYF. CDR3 DNA: TGTGCCAGCAGCTCCGGAGAGTACGAGCAGTACTTC.

This clone was counted once. CDR3 sequence reads: CASSLAGARDGYTF. The DNA of the CDR3 is TGTGCCAGCAGCTTAGCAGGCGCCCGGGATGGCTACACCTTC. The V and J genes are TRBV7-9 and TRBJ1-2, with D uncertain. The CDR3 runs 14 residues. Trimming stripped 0 bases from V and 6 bases from J, with 11 bases between. CDR1 is SEHNR and CDR2 is FQNEAQ in the germline V gene (reference sequence).

The chain carries TRBV5-1 and TRBJ2-4, with D possibly TRBD2 on 6 matching bases. Trimming cost V 0 bases and J 6 bases, with 13 bases left between them. The CDR3 length is 15 residues. Per the germline V gene, CDR1 is SGHRS and CDR2 is YFSETQ. The CDR3 region has the DNA TGCGCCAGCAGCTTGGTTCCGGGGGACCTAAACATTCAGTACTTC. Translation gives CASSLVPGDLNIQYF. Complete variable domain (other parts from reference TRBV5-1 and TRBJ2-4): KAGVTQTPRYLIKTRGQQVTLSCSPISGHRSVSWYQQTPGQGLQFLFEYFSETQRNKGNFPGRFSGRQFSNSRSEMNVSTLELGDSALYLCASSLVPGDLNIQYFGAGTRLSVL.

The V call is TRBV7-8, the J call TRBJ2-7, with D perhaps TRBD2 (5 bases). The germline CDR1 and CDR2 sequences are SGHVS and FQNEAQ. The CDR3 length is 14 residues. Trimming took 3 bases from V and 2 from J, leaving 11 bases between them. The CDR3 DNA sequence: TGTGCCAGCAGCTTCCTTCTCGGGACCTACGAGCAGTACTTC. Translation gives CASSFLLGTYEQYF.

CDR3 bases: TGTGCCAGCAGCCAAGAAGGGGCGGCAGGGGCCGTTTTTGGCCAAGAGACCCAGTACTTC. This sequence encodes CASSQEGAAGAVFGQETQYF. The chain uses TRBV4-2 and TRBJ2-5, with TRBD1 as a possible D gene (6 bases). The CDR3 runs 20 residues. The V gene's germline CDR1 is LGHNA and CDR2 YNFKEQ. V lost 0 bases and J 1 base, leaving 24 bases between the germline ends.

The chain uses TRBV9 and TRBJ2-7; D unclear. Germline values: CDR1 SGDLS, CDR2 YYNGEE. V was pared by 3 bases and J by 4 bases, with 11 bases between. CDR3 length: 13 amino acids. CDR3 loop: CASSGAASYEQYF. Written as DNA, the CDR3 is TGTGCCAGCAGCGGGGCCGCAAGTTACGAGCAGTACTTC. The full variable domain, with the rest looked up from reference TRBV9 and TRBJ2-7, is DSGVTQTPKHLITATGQRVTLRCSPRSGDLSVYWYQQSLDQGLQFLIQYYNGEERAKGNILERFSAQQFPDLHSELNLSSLELGDSALYFCASSGAASYEQYFGPGTRLTVT.

The chain links TRBV7-9 to TRBJ1-4; tentatively, D is TRBD1 (6 bases). The CDR3 is 16 amino acids. V was pared by 8 bases and J by 8 bases, with 24 bases between. Germline V gene lookup returns CDR1 SEHNR and CDR2 FQNEAQ (reference sequence). The CDR3 loop reads CASARTSRAGEEKLFF. CDR3 DNA: TGTGCCAGCGCTCGAACGTCCCGGGCAGGGGAAGAAAAACTGTTTTTT.

The chain combines TRBV7-2 with TRBJ2-3, with TRBD2 as a possible D gene (7 bases). Germline assignment: CDR1 SGHTA and CDR2 FQGNSA. V was shortened by 3 bases and J by 0 bases, with 13 bases between the two germline ends. The CDR3 totals 16 residues. CDR3 region: CASSFIGGASTDTQYF. The CDR3 bases are TGTGCCAGCAGCTTTATAGGGGGGGCTAGCACAGATACGCAGTATTTT.

The gene calls are TRBV9 and TRBJ2-7; 8 bases are a match to TRBD1. This CDR3 has 13 residues. The V and J ends lost 7 bases and 7 bases, in that order; junction bases with no gene match: 10. Germline values: CDR1 SGDLS, CDR2 YYNGEE. This CDR3 reads CASAVGQGTEQYF. In DNA, the CDR3 is TGTGCCAGCGCAGTTGGACAGGGAACGGAGCAGTACTTC.

This chain joins TRBV2 and TRBJ2-7; TRBD1 matches at 11 bases. V shed 8 bases, J shed 1 base, and the junction held 1 base outside the gene matches. CDR1 and CDR2 from the germline V gene are SNHLY and FYNNEI. The CDR3 totals 13 residues. The CDR3 region is CASWDRGSYEQYF. Here the CDR3 DNA reads TGTGCCAGCTGGGACAGGGGGTCCTACGAGCAGTACTTC.

This clone has a handful of counts. V gene TRBV12-3 or TRBV12-4 combines with J gene TRBJ2-5, with 7 bases identical to TRBD2. The CDR3 has 13 amino acids. The V segment lost 6 bases and the J segment 5 bases; nucleotides outside the gene matches: 6. CDR3 protein: CASSGRRVETQYF. CDR3 DNA: TGTGCCAGCAGCGGGAGGAGGGTCGAGACCCAGTACTTC.

V is TRBV27 and J is TRBJ1-2, with 9 nucleotides matching TRBD1. Per the germline V gene, CDR1 is MNHEY and CDR2 is SMNVEV (reference sequence). The J segment lost 5 bases and the V segment lost 5 bases, leaving 9 bases of the junction unmatched. The CDR3 spans 15 residues. The CDR3 DNA follows: TGTGCCAGCAGTCCGCGACAGGGGGGCAGGTATGGCTACACCTTC. Translation gives CASSPRQGGRYGYTF.

This sequence joins TRBV28 and TRBJ2-1; 12 nucleotides agree with TRBD2. The CDR3 contains 15 residues. After removal of 6 bases from V and 8 bases from J, the junction contained 8 bases not matched to a gene. Germline lookup yields CDR1 MDHEN and CDR2 SYDVKM. CDR3 nucleotide sequence: TGTGCCAGCAGCTATGCTAGCGGGAGGGCCTATGAGCAGTTCTTC. It encodes CASSYASGRAYEQFF.

This sequence joins TRBV7-9 and TRBJ2-2; 14 nucleotides agree with TRBD2. J gave up 6 bases and V 5 bases, and 5 bases lay outside the gene matches. The CDR3 is 16 residues long. Germline V gene lookup returns CDR1 SEHNR and CDR2 FQNEAQ (reference sequence). CDR3 sequence: CASSPGTSGRSGELFF. The CDR3 DNA reads as TGTGCCAGCAGCCCCGGGACTAGCGGGAGATCCGGGGAGCTGTTTTTT.

The chain carries TRBV28 and TRBJ2-7; D is uncertain. The V and J ends lost 5 bases and 7 bases respectively, with 18 bases between them. CDR3 length: 14 amino acids. Germline values: CDR1 MDHEN, CDR2 SYDVKM. In DNA form, the CDR3 reads TGTGCCAGCAGTATATATACAGTCGGTTGGGAGCAGTACTTC. Protein product: CASSIYTVGWEQYF.

This chain uses TRBV15 with TRBJ1-5, with D tentatively TRBD1 (5 bases). CDR3 length: 18 residues. V lost 0 bases, J lost 0 bases, and 15 bases lay in between. CDR1 LNHNV and CDR2 YYDKDF come from the germline V gene (reference sequence). The CDR3 sequence is CATSRDKRDLYSNQPQHF. The CDR3 nucleotides are TGTGCCACCAGCAGAGATAAGCGGGACCTTTATAGCAATCAGCCCCAGCATTTT.

This clone was seen only once. The genes are TRBV7-2 and TRBJ1-5, with D perhaps TRBD1 (5 bases). CDR1 and CDR2 from the germline V gene are SGHTA and FQGNSA. The ends were cut back, 1 base at V and 1 base at J, with 8 bases in the middle. The CDR3 runs 15 residues. This CDR3 reads CASSLVWTSNQPQHF. The CDR3 nucleotides are TGTGCCAGCAGCTTAGTTTGGACAAGCAATCAGCCCCAGCATTTT.

The chain couples TRBV27 to TRBJ2-1; 8 nucleotides align to TRBD2. Trimming removed 6 bases from V and 6 bases from J; junction bases left unmatched: 10. There are 15 residues in the CDR3. Germline-derived CDR1 and CDR2 are MNHEY and SMNVEV (reference sequence). The CDR3 DNA reads TGTGCCAGCAGAGGGGGGACTAGTATGGGCAATGAGCAGTTCTTC. It translates to CASRGGTSMGNEQFF.

This rearrangement joins TRBV5-6 to TRBJ2-5; 11 nucleotides line up with TRBD2. V lost 4 bases, J lost 5 bases, and 7 bases stayed unmatched. The CDR3 is 15 residues long. Looked up from germline, CDR1 is SGHDT and CDR2 is YYEEEE. The CDR3 is CASSLSGRASETQYF. The CDR3 region has the DNA TGTGCCAGCAGCCTTAGCGGGAGGGCCTCGGAGACCCAGTACTTC.

This clone appeared many times. The chain links TRBV4-1 to TRBJ2-1; no clear D. From germline, CDR1 is MGHRA and CDR2 YSYEKL. The ends were cut back, 0 bases at V and 0 bases at J, with 9 bases in the middle. The CDR3 loop spans 16 amino acids. The CDR3 coding sequence is TGCGCCAGCAGCCAAGAACAGCTCAGCTCCTACAATGAGCAGTTCTTC. It yields the protein CASSQEQLSSYNEQFF.

This clone has only one observation. The chain is built from TRBV28 and TRBJ1-2; D call uncertain. Germline V lookup: CDR1 MDHEN, CDR2 SYDVKM. V lost 5 bases to trimming and J lost 8 bases, with 12 bases between them. The CDR3 runs 12 residues. For the CDR3, the DNA is TGTGCCAGCAGTCCCCAGGTAGAAGGCTACACCTTC. The encoded protein is CASSPQVEGYTF.

Concerning this clone: A junction end diverges from the germline sequence, so it may reflect a read error. The rearrangement joins TRBV5-1 to TRBJ1-2; D is undetermined. The germline gives CDR1 SGHRS, CDR2 YFSETQ. This CDR3 has 12 amino acids. The CDR3 DNA is TGCGCCAGCAGCTTGACCGGATTTCAGGTCGCCTTC. Translation: CASSLTGFQVAF.

CDR3 amino acids: CASSLLAGGGYNEQFF. For the CDR3, the DNA is TGTGCCAGCAGTCTCCTAGCGGGAGGAGGCTACAATGAGCAGTTCTTC. The chain links TRBV27 to TRBJ2-1; 11 nucleotides agree with TRBD2. The ends lost 5 bases at V and 3 bases at J; junction bases unmatched: 6. Per the germline V gene, CDR1 is MNHEY and CDR2 is SMNVEV (reference sequence). The CDR3 sequence is 16 residues long.

The chain employs TRBV9 and TRBJ2-5; D might be TRBD2 (6 bases). CDR3 length equals 15 residues. The germline gives CDR1 SGDLS, CDR2 YYNGEE. Trimming removed 4 bases at V and 0 bases at J, with 13 bases between. Here the CDR3 DNA reads TGTGCCAGCAGCCAAGGCTGGACTAACCAAGAGACCCAGTACTTC. It encodes CASSQGWTNQETQYF.